The sequence of this T cell receptor beta chain was determined in a study of technical replicates of blood from several donors (dated by TCRdb to 2016 to 2017). Worth noting for this clone: Its target antigen remains unknown. No qualities accompany the bases; no much larger clone lies one base away.

The CDR3 runs 13 amino acids, cysteine and phenylalanine included. The sequence is cut down to CDR3 DNA, 39 bases in frame from base 1. Trimming takes 6 bases from V and 4 bases from J, and the germline ends sit 10 bases apart. Reading the germline V gene (reference sequence) gives CDR1 MNHEY and CDR2 SMNVEV. Receptor libraries were prepared by the immunoSEQ multiplex PCR assay. TCRdb carries this immuneACCESS record with in-frame sequences only. Its versions omit some clonotypes, under half of them owing to an unresolved V gene in the studies checked, with the rest unexplained. The sample table holds about 80,000 clones, of which 95% to 98% were seen once. 0.15% to 0.2% of the sample lies in the top ten.

Sequenced material: T cells isolated from PBMCs. Recombination connected TRBV27 to TRBJ2-1; a tentative D match to TRBD2 spans 5 bases. The sequence derives from a human donor in good health. The sequence in DNA is TGTGCCAGCAGACTAGTTGCTTACAATGAGCAGTTCTTC. This sequence encodes CASRLVAYNEQFF.